The T cell receptor (beta chain) described here comes from a study of cytomegalovirus exposure and HLA in healthy donors. PCR primers comprised 60 Vbeta and 13 Jbeta primers. Assay: immunoSEQ multiplex PCR; the TCRdb copy retains only in-frame clones and omits some. The repertoire holds approximately 160,000 clones, roughly 82% seen once, with 1.5% to 2% in the top ten. Germline V CDR1 and CDR2: ENHRY, SYGVKD. This CDR3 has 16 residues. The V end lost 0 bases, the J end lost 3 bases, and 14 bases lay between the germline ends. The chain recombines TRBV10-3 with TRBJ2-5; D call uncertain. Sequencing was carried out using PBMCs. The origin of this receptor is a woman aged 25 to 39 in good health and CMV-seronegative. CDR3: CAISESVASLKETQYF. The CDR3 DNA reads as TGTGCCATCAGTGAGTCGGTGGCCAGTCTGAAAGAGACCCAGTACTTC.